These 15 T cell receptor beta chains share one sample of origin, sequenced in a study of blood T cell repertoires in COVID-19 (dated by TCRdb to 2018 to 2021). Library preparation was by the immunoSEQ multiplex PCR assay. TCRdb took this table from immuneACCESS and kept in-frame rearrangements with V and J called. Such tables lack part of the clones; where checked against another copy, unresolved V genes explain under half of the gap, and the rest is unexplained. Present in this sample are over 60,000 clones, around 90% of which were seen just once. Less than 7.5% of the sample comes from the top ten. The specimen sequenced was peripheral blood. Every receptor here comes from an elderly woman with active COVID-19.

The V gene is TRBV5-6, the J gene TRBJ2-7; D remains unclear. V lost 4 bases and J 2 bases, leaving 10 bases between the germline ends. The CDR3 spans 13 residues. Germline V gives CDR1 SGHDT, CDR2 YYEEEE. CDR3 sequence (DNA): TGTGCCAGCAGCACCTCGACAACCTACGAGCAGTACTTC. It codes for CASSTSTTYEQYF.

The chain employs TRBV9 and TRBJ2-7; 9 nucleotides match TRBD1. Trimming removed 1 base from V and 6 bases from J; junction bases left unmatched: 8. CDR3 length equals 15 residues. The germline V gene encodes CDR1 SGDLS and CDR2 YYNGEE. The CDR3 is CASSVWGQGSGEQYF. The DNA of the CDR3 is TGTGCCAGCAGCGTATGGGGACAGGGATCAGGCGAGCAGTACTTC.

The V and J genes are TRBV13 and TRBJ2-3, with TRBD2 matching 11 bases. CDR3 length: 16 amino acids. Losses at the gene ends were 4 bases for V and 0 bases for J; bases not matched to a gene: 3. CDR1 and CDR2 from the germline V gene are PRHDT and FYEKMQ (reference sequence). CDR3 protein: CASSYPSGGSTDTQYF. The CDR3 nucleotides read TGTGCCAGCAGCTACCCTAGCGGGGGGAGCACAGATACGCAGTATTTT.

The V call is TRBV6-2 or TRBV6-3, the J call TRBJ2-7; 7 nucleotides line up with TRBD1. The CDR3 totals 14 residues. CDR1 and CDR2 (germline): MNHEY, SVGEGT. V trimming: 3 bases; J trimming: 2 bases; junction bases outside the gene matches: 4. This CDR3 reads CASSYGQGAYEQYF. The CDR3 nucleotides read TGTGCCAGCAGTTATGGGCAGGGGGCCTACGAGCAGTACTTC.

The chain joins TRBV10-3 to TRBJ1-6, with TRBD1 matching over 11 bases. Germline loops: CDR1 ENHRY, CDR2 SYGVKD. The CDR3 runs to 14 residues. V shed 7 bases and J 8 bases; nucleotides not matched to a gene: 4. The DNA of the CDR3 is TGTGCCATCACCTCGGGACAGGGGGATTCACCCCTCCACTTT. Translated, it gives CAITSGQGDSPLHF.

The chain links TRBV5-4 to TRBJ1-4; 8 positions match TRBD1. V lost 2 bases to trimming and J lost 7 bases; unmatched junction nucleotides: 10. Germline V CDR1 and CDR2: SGHNT, YYREEE (reference sequence). There are 16 residues in the CDR3. CDR3 in DNA: TGTGCCAGCAGCTTTGGGGTGGCAGGGGGCAGTGAAAAACTGTTTTTT. It encodes CASSFGVAGGSEKLFF.

V gene TRBV6-5 combines with J gene TRBJ2-2, with 9 positions matching TRBD2. The germline V gene encodes CDR1 MNHEY and CDR2 SVGAGI. V was clipped by 2 bases and J by 5 bases; unmatched bases: 0. The length of the CDR3 is 14 residues. In DNA form, the CDR3 reads TGTGCCAGCAGTTACGCGGGGGGGACCGGGGAGCTGTTTTTT. It translates to CASSYAGGTGELFF.

The V call is TRBV11-2, the J call TRBJ2-3; D might be TRBD1 (6 bases). Per the germline V gene, CDR1 is SGHAT and CDR2 is FQNNGV. The CDR3 spans 14 residues. V lost 3 bases and J lost 6, with 13 bases in between. The CDR3 region is CASSFNPRGDTQYF. CDR3 nucleotide sequence: TGTGCCAGCAGCTTTAATCCCAGGGGTGATACGCAGTATTTT.

The chain couples TRBV6-5 to TRBJ2-2, with D uncertain. Trimming shortened V by 0 bases and J by 6 bases, and 8 bases separated the two germline ends. Germline V gives CDR1 MNHEY, CDR2 SVGAGI. This CDR3 contains 14 residues. CDR3 residues: CASSYSFSSGELFF. DNA of the CDR3: TGTGCCAGCAGTTACTCGTTTAGTTCCGGGGAGCTGTTTTTT.

This clone has more than one count but fewer than ten. The rearrangement uses TRBV29-1 and TRBJ2-6, with 7 bases fitting TRBD1. The CDR3 is 13 residues long. The germline CDR1 and CDR2 sequences are SQVTM and ANQGSEA. J gave up 15 bases and V 3 bases, and 11 bases lay outside the gene matches. The CDR3 bases are TGCAGCGTTGATACCCCCGGGACAGCCAGCCTGACTTTC. Residues: CSVDTPGTASLTF.

This sequence joins TRBV28 and TRBJ2-7; a possible D gene is TRBD1 (5 bases). CDR3 size: 14 residues. V was shortened by 7 bases and J by 3 bases, with 16 bases between the two germline ends. From germline, CDR1 is MDHEN and CDR2 SYDVKM. The CDR3 DNA reads TGTGCCAGCACCAAGGGGCTTCCTAGCTACGAGCAGTACTTC. Its protein product is CASTKGLPSYEQYF.

The chain joins TRBV6-5 to TRBJ1-5; no clear D gene. Trimming left V 6 bases short and J 0 bases short, with 6 bases between. This CDR3 region has 13 residues. Per the germline V gene, CDR1 is MNHEY and CDR2 is SVGAGI. CDR3 DNA sequence: TGTGCCAGCAGCCAGAATAGCAATCAGCCCCAGCATTTT. Residues: CASSQNSNQPQHF.

This clone occurred a few times. The J gene is TRBJ1-4, the V gene TRBV4-3; 8 bases match TRBD1. V lost 0 bases and J lost 8; bases outside the gene matches: 2. The germline V gene has CDR1 LGHNA and CDR2 YSLEER. The CDR3 length is 14 residues. CDR3 region: CASSQDRQGEKLFF. Written as DNA, the CDR3 is TGCGCCAGCAGCCAAGACCGACAGGGGGAAAAACTGTTTTTT.

The DNA of the CDR3 is TGTGCCAGCAGTGGGACAGGCGGTCAGCCCCAGCATTTT. This encodes CASSGTGGQPQHF. The V gene is TRBV6-4, the J gene TRBJ1-5; 7 bases match TRBD1. This CDR3 is 13 amino acids long. In germline, CDR1 is MRHNA, CDR2 SNTAGT. The J segment lost 6 bases and the V segment lost 4 bases, leaving 3 bases of the junction unmatched.

This clone came up once. CDR3 in amino acids: CASSQDSWAAGELFF. CDR3 nucleotide sequence: TGCGCCAGCAGCCAAGATTCTTGGGCCGCCGGGGAGCTGTTTTTT. The chain has TRBV4-3 and TRBJ2-2, with no clear D. The CDR3 has 15 residues. The V and J ends lost 0 bases and 6 bases respectively, with 11 bases between them. The germline CDR1 and CDR2 sequences are LGHNA and YSLEER.